A selection of T cell receptor beta chains follows, all from one sample in a study of T-cell memory formation after mild COVID-19. TCRdb used MiXCR to reprocess the 5' RACE reads, holding one entry per CDR3 protein. The profile shows about 320,000 distinct CDR3 sequences, roughly an eighth of them singletons. Sequencing was performed on PBMCs or a T cell subset sorted from them (not recorded which). All receptors derive from a man between 18 and 29 years old who had mild COVID-19 (a few samples of this study predate the infection). Cell type and time point are not known. Each CDR3 is given with its conserved first and last residue. D genes are given only for firm matches. The listing skips clone size in some rows; elsewhere it reads once, few, many or a size class.

clone_size,cdr3_length,v_call,j_call,d_call,cdr3_aa,cdr3_nt
few,13,TRBV15,TRBJ2-5,.,CATSRDDRETQYF,TGTGCCACCAGCAGAGATGATAGGGAGACCCAGTACTTC
few,15,TRBV7-2,TRBJ1-5,.,CASSLGQQQNQPQHF,TGTGCCAGCAGCCTGGGCCAACAGCAAAATCAGCCCCAGCATTTT
.,15,TRBV27,TRBJ1-5,.,CASSSLAGNNQPQHF,TGTGCCAGCAGTTCCCTGGCAGGGAACAATCAGCCCCAGCATTTT
.,17,TRBV5-1,TRBJ2-1,TRBD2,CASSRAGSGGILDEQFF,TGCGCCAGCAGTCGGGCGGGTAGCGGGGGTATATTAGATGAGCAGTTCTTC
few,15,TRBV5-1,TRBJ2-1,TRBD2,CASSPGLAENNEQFF,TGCGCCAGCAGCCCCGGTCTAGCGGAAAACAATGAGCAGTTCTTC
few,14,TRBV7-2,TRBJ2-5,.,CASSSDTLWETQYF,TGTGCCAGCAGCTCAGATACCCTATGGGAGACCCAGTACTTC
few,19,TRBV28,TRBJ2-1,TRBD2,CASVTAVAGGPGTYNEQFF,TGTGCCAGCGTAACCGCGGTAGCGGGGGGGCCGGGAACCTACAATGAGCAGTTCTTC
.,15,TRBV5-1,TRBJ2-1,TRBD2,CASSPVAGGKNEQFF,TGCGCCAGCAGCCCGGTAGCGGGGGGTAAGAATGAGCAGTTCTTC
.,14,TRBV12-3/TRBV12-4,TRBJ2-7,TRBD2,CASRGTSGVDEQYF,TGTGCCAGCAGGGGGACTAGCGGGGTAGATGAGCAGTACTTC
few,13,TRBV5-1,TRBJ1-1,.,CASRAPGNTEAFF,TGCGCCAGCAGGGCCCCTGGGAACACTGAAGCTTTCTTT
.,12,TRBV9,TRBJ1-1,.,CASSVVSVGAFF,TGTGCCAGCAGCGTAGTTAGCGTTGGAGCTTTCTTT
.,14,TRBV12-3/TRBV12-4,TRBJ1-1,.,CASSFSTPRTEAFF,TGTGCCAGCAGTTTTTCGACTCCGCGGACTGAAGCTTTCTTT
.,17,TRBV4-2,TRBJ2-3,TRBD2,CASSQAPLAGTTDTQYF,TGTGCCAGCAGCCAAGCTCCTCTAGCGGGGACCACAGATACGCAGTATTTT
.,15,TRBV7-9,TRBJ2-3,TRBD1,CASSWTGGSADTQYF,TGTGCCAGCAGCTGGACAGGGGGCAGCGCAGATACGCAGTATTTT
few,16,TRBV7-2,TRBJ1-1,.,CASSRKGQNSNTEAFF,TGTGCCAGCAGCCGTAAAGGACAAAATTCGAACACTGAAGCTTTCTTT
.,15,TRBV9,TRBJ1-6,.,CASSVGEGYNSPLHF,TGTGCCAGCAGCGTAGGGGAGGGGTATAATTCACCCCTCCACTTT
many,13,TRBV7-6,TRBJ1-3,.,CASSSGPGNTIYF,TGTGCCAGCAGCTCCGGGCCCGGAAACACCATATATTTT
.,14,TRBV6-2/TRBV6-3,TRBJ1-1,.,CASSYPPQDPEAFF,TGTGCCAGCAGTTACCCGCCCCAGGACCCTGAAGCTTTCTTT
few,15,TRBV5-1,TRBJ1-4,.,CASSPPGLSNEKLFF,TGCGCCAGCAGCCCCCCGGGATTAAGTAATGAAAAACTGTTTTTT
.,13,TRBV20-1,TRBJ2-5,.,CSAPGAREETQYF,TGCAGTGCCCCCGGGGCCAGGGAAGAGACCCAGTACTTC
few,16,TRBV4-2,TRBJ2-3,.,CASSLGLGGPTDTQYF,TGTGCCAGCAGCCTAGGTCTGGGGGGGCCCACAGATACGCAGTATTTT
few,18,TRBV7-2,TRBJ2-6,.,CASSLAVFTGSGANVLTF,TGTGCCAGCAGCTTAGCGGTCTTCACAGGGTCCGGGGCCAACGTCCTGACTTTC
.,13,TRBV12-3/TRBV12-4,TRBJ1-5,.,CASGVGGNQPQHF,TGTGCCAGCGGGGTTGGGGGCAATCAGCCCCAGCATTTT
.,18,TRBV7-3,TRBJ2-1,TRBD1,CASSSLLSDRKFNNEQFF,TGTGCCAGCAGCTCCCTCTTATCGGACAGGAAATTTAACAATGAGCAGTTCTTC
.,13,TRBV15,TRBJ1-5,.,CATSSPGDQPQHF,TGTGCCACCAGCAGCCCAGGGGATCAGCCCCAGCATTTT
few,11,TRBV24-1,TRBJ1-1,.,CATSVGTEAFF,TGTGCCACCAGTGTCGGGACTGAAGCTTTCTTT
.,11,TRBV30,TRBJ1-1,.,CAWSARGEAFF,TGTGCCTGGAGTGCCCGGGGCGAAGCTTTCTTT
few,14,TRBV9,TRBJ2-1,.,CASSEGLPGDEQFF,TGTGCCAGCAGCGAAGGACTCCCTGGGGATGAGCAGTTCTTC
many,15,TRBV5-1,TRBJ2-2,.,CASSLDRVDTGELFF,TGCGCCAGCAGCTTGGACAGGGTCGACACCGGGGAGCTGTTTTTT
few,14,TRBV20-1,TRBJ2-1,TRBD1,CSARPGQSNNEQFF,TGCAGTGCTAGACCGGGACAGTCCAACAATGAGCAGTTCTTC
few,13,TRBV20-1,TRBJ2-5,.,CSARDVGKETQYF,TGCAGTGCTAGAGACGTCGGAAAAGAGACCCAGTACTTC
many,19,TRBV7-2,TRBJ2-3,.,CASSREGRGGTPATDTQYF,TGTGCCAGCAGCCGAGAGGGGAGGGGGGGCACCCCAGCGACAGATACGCAGTATTTT
many,15,TRBV12-3/TRBV12-4,TRBJ2-3,.,CASKPKRGTTDTQYF,TGTGCCAGCAAACCCAAACGGGGAACCACAGATACGCAGTATTTT
few,14,TRBV7-3,TRBJ2-4,.,CASSPGTPDTIQYF,TGTGCCAGCAGCCCCGGGACACCCGATACCATTCAGTACTTC
.,13,TRBV5-5,TRBJ2-3,TRBD1,CASRIYGQGEQYF,TGTGCCAGCAGAATATACGGACAGGGCGAACAGTATTTT
few,12,TRBV9,TRBJ1-1,.,CASSVEGRKAFF,TGTGCCAGCAGCGTAGAGGGCAGGAAAGCTTTCTTT
few,13,TRBV12-3/TRBV12-4,TRBJ2-3,.,CASSLRDPGTQYF,TGTGCCAGCAGTTTAAGAGACCCCGGTACGCAGTATTTT
few,18,TRBV7-9,TRBJ2-3,TRBD1,CASSPVDRGPTSTDTQYF,TGTGCCAGCAGCCCGGTGGACAGGGGACCCACTAGCACAGATACGCAGTATTTT
many,13,TRBV4-1,TRBJ2-7,.,CASSRGGLGEQYF,TGCGCCAGCAGCCGTGGGGGTTTGGGGGAGCAGTACTTC
.,15,TRBV25-1,TRBJ2-1,.,CASSARDRDYNEQFF,TGTGCCAGCAGTGCCCGGGACCGAGACTACAATGAGCAGTTCTTC
.,13,TRBV18,TRBJ1-1,.,CASSPLEDTEAFF,TGTGCCAGCTCACCACTAGAGGACACTGAAGCTTTCTTT
many,13,TRBV7-2,TRBJ2-1,.,CASNPTGPGEQFF,TGTGCCAGCAACCCGACAGGCCCAGGGGAGCAGTTCTTC
.,14,TRBV6-2/TRBV6-3,TRBJ2-3,.,CASSYGLGTDTQYF,TGTGCCAGCAGTTACGGCCTTGGCACAGATACGCAGTATTTT
many,14,TRBV7-2,TRBJ2-3,.,CASSLGRSQNTQYF,TGTGCCAGCAGCTTAGGGAGGTCCCAGAATACGCAGTATTTT
many,15,TRBV7-9,TRBJ2-3,.,CASSLSPVGSDTQYF,TGTGCCAGCAGCTTAAGCCCCGTAGGGTCGGATACGCAGTATTTT
.,16,TRBV5-1,TRBJ2-7,TRBD2,CASSLVGGDLYDEQYF,TGCGCCAGCAGCTTGGTTGGGGGGGATCTATACGACGAGCAGTACTTC